This is a list of T cell receptor beta chains from one sample in a study of identical twins. TCRdb re-called the 5' RACE reads with MiXCR, one entry per CDR3 protein. The data show approximately 670,000 distinct CDR3 sequences, over 5% seen once. Sequences were obtained from naive T cells sorted from blood. These receptors all come from a man aged 18 to 30 in good health. Both conserved end residues are part of each CDR3. A D gene is named only where the DNA matches it firmly. Only some rows state a clone size, as once, few, many or a class for expanded clones.

j_gene: TRBJ1-6; len: 12; d_gene: TRBD1; abundance: many; v_gene: TRBV12-3/TRBV12-4; CDR3nt: TGTGCCAGCAGTCTAAACAGGGGGCCCCTCCACTTT; CDR3aa: CASSLNRGPLHF
j_gene: TRBJ2-2; len: 12; d_gene: -; abundance: many; v_gene: TRBV5-6; CDR3nt: TGTGCCAGCAGCCATTGGACCGGGGAGCTGTTTTTT; CDR3aa: CASSHWTGELFF
j_gene: TRBJ2-5; len: 14; d_gene: -; abundance: few; v_gene: TRBV12-3/TRBV12-4; CDR3nt: TGTGCCAGCAAAGTGGGAGGGGGCCGAGAGACCCAGTACTTC; CDR3aa: CASKVGGGRETQYF
j_gene: TRBJ2-3; len: 13; d_gene: TRBD1; abundance: -; v_gene: TRBV7-9; CDR3nt: TGTGCCAGCACAGGGGGATTCACAGATACGCAGTATTTT; CDR3aa: CASTGGFTDTQYF
j_gene: TRBJ2-2; len: 17; d_gene: -; abundance: -; v_gene: TRBV12-3/TRBV12-4; CDR3nt: TGTGCCAGCAGTTTAAGGGGGGCCCCCGAATTTACCGGGGAGCTGTTTTTT; CDR3aa: CASSLRGAPEFTGELFF
j_gene: TRBJ2-5; len: 14; d_gene: TRBD1; abundance: many; v_gene: TRBV12-3/TRBV12-4; CDR3nt: TGTGCCAGCAGACCACAGGGGGCCTTGGAGACCCAGTACTTC; CDR3aa: CASRPQGALETQYF
j_gene: TRBJ1-6; len: 17; d_gene: -; abundance: -; v_gene: TRBV19; CDR3nt: TGTGCCAGTAGTATCCGCCCCCGGGACGGCTATAATTCACCCCTCCACTTT; CDR3aa: CASSIRPRDGYNSPLHF
j_gene: TRBJ2-1; len: 15; d_gene: TRBD2; abundance: many; v_gene: TRBV25-1; CDR3nt: TGTGCCAGCAGTACTCGTAGCGGGCGGTACAATGAGCAGTTCTTC; CDR3aa: CASSTRSGRYNEQFF
j_gene: TRBJ1-1; len: 14; d_gene: TRBD1; abundance: few; v_gene: TRBV20-1; CDR3nt: TGCAGTGCTCAGACAGGGGGCGCGGGAACTGAAGCTTTCTTT; CDR3aa: CSAQTGGAGTEAFF
j_gene: TRBJ2-5; len: 15; d_gene: -; abundance: -; v_gene: TRBV7-9; CDR3nt: TGTGCCAGCAGCTTGGCGGGGATCACTCAAGAGACCCAGTACTTC; CDR3aa: CASSLAGITQETQYF
j_gene: TRBJ2-1; len: 16; d_gene: TRBD2; abundance: few; v_gene: TRBV5-1; CDR3nt: TGCGCCAGCAGCTTGGCCGGGGGGGGGCTCTACAATGAGCAGTTCTTC; CDR3aa: CASSLAGGGLYNEQFF
j_gene: TRBJ2-7; len: 12; d_gene: -; abundance: few; v_gene: TRBV15; CDR3nt: TGTGCCACCAGCAGAGCCGACCAGGAGCAGTACTTC; CDR3aa: CATSRADQEQYF
j_gene: TRBJ2-5; len: 13; d_gene: -; abundance: many; v_gene: TRBV12-3/TRBV12-4; CDR3nt: TGTGCCAGCACCGATGGTAGAAAGGAGACCCAGTACTTC; CDR3aa: CASTDGRKETQYF
j_gene: TRBJ2-3; len: 14; d_gene: TRBD2; abundance: few; v_gene: TRBV29-1; CDR3nt: TGCAGCGTCCTACTAGCGGCTAGCACAGATACGCAGTATTTT; CDR3aa: CSVLLAASTDTQYF
j_gene: TRBJ2-7; len: 15; d_gene: -; abundance: many; v_gene: TRBV12-3/TRBV12-4; CDR3nt: TGTGCCAGCAGTTTAGGTCTTTCGGGTGGGGACGAGCAGTACTTC; CDR3aa: CASSLGLSGGDEQYF
j_gene: TRBJ2-3; len: 14; d_gene: -; abundance: few; v_gene: TRBV20-1; CDR3nt: TGCAGTGCTAGAGCGGGGGTGAGCACAGATACGCAGTATTTT; CDR3aa: CSARAGVSTDTQYF
j_gene: TRBJ2-1; len: 16; d_gene: -; abundance: -; v_gene: TRBV19; CDR3nt: TGTGCCAGTAGTATAGTGGGTAGCCGTACTCTCTATGAGCAGTTCTTC; CDR3aa: CASSIVGSRTLYEQFF
j_gene: TRBJ2-3; len: 15; d_gene: -; abundance: many; v_gene: TRBV6-1; CDR3nt: TGTGCCAGCAGTGAAGCGCCTAGTCAGGGAGATACGCAGTATTTT; CDR3aa: CASSEAPSQGDTQYF
j_gene: TRBJ2-1; len: 17; d_gene: TRBD2; abundance: many; v_gene: TRBV7-3; CDR3nt: TGTGCCAGCAGCCCCGGGCTAGCGGGATCCTCCTACAATGAGCAGTTCTTC; CDR3aa: CASSPGLAGSSYNEQFF
j_gene: TRBJ1-6; len: 17; d_gene: TRBD1; abundance: -; v_gene: TRBV4-2; CDR3nt: TGTGCCAGCAGCCAAGAGACAGGGGTGTCCTATAATTCACCCCTCCACTTT; CDR3aa: CASSQETGVSYNSPLHF
j_gene: TRBJ2-3; len: 17; d_gene: -; abundance: many; v_gene: TRBV24-1; CDR3nt: TGTGCCACCAGTGATTTCCCTCGTCGGGACAACACAGATACGCAGTATTTT; CDR3aa: CATSDFPRRDNTDTQYF
j_gene: TRBJ2-1; len: 16; d_gene: TRBD2; abundance: many; v_gene: TRBV29-1; CDR3nt: TGCAGCGTTGAGCAAGCCGGGACTAGTTTCGCCAATGAGCAGTTCTTC; CDR3aa: CSVEQAGTSFANEQFF
j_gene: TRBJ2-2; len: 17; d_gene: -; abundance: few; v_gene: TRBV7-9; CDR3nt: TGTGCCAGCAGCTTAGCGTTCGCGGAGAGGTACACCGGGGAGCTGTTTTTT; CDR3aa: CASSLAFAERYTGELFF
j_gene: TRBJ2-1; len: 14; d_gene: TRBD1; abundance: few; v_gene: TRBV7-9; CDR3nt: TGTGCCAGCAGCTTCGGACAGGGCACCGATGAGCAGTTCTTC; CDR3aa: CASSFGQGTDEQFF
j_gene: TRBJ2-1; len: 15; d_gene: -; abundance: few; v_gene: TRBV12-3/TRBV12-4; CDR3nt: TGTGCCAGCAGTTTAAGGGGGAACCTCCACAATGAGCAGTTCTTC; CDR3aa: CASSLRGNLHNEQFF
j_gene: TRBJ2-6; len: 13; d_gene: -; abundance: few; v_gene: TRBV20-1; CDR3nt: TGCAGTGCCCGGACAGCTGGGGCCAACGTCCTGACTTTC; CDR3aa: CSARTAGANVLTF
j_gene: TRBJ2-1; len: 16; d_gene: -; abundance: few; v_gene: TRBV28; CDR3nt: TGTGCCAGCACCTCAGTTCAGGGGGGAAGGCGAAATGAGCAGTTCTTC; CDR3aa: CASTSVQGGRRNEQFF
j_gene: TRBJ2-1; len: 18; d_gene: TRBD2; abundance: many; v_gene: TRBV20-1; CDR3nt: TGCAGTGCCCCCAGCGGACTAGCGGGAGCGATACTCTACAATGAGCAGTTCTTC; CDR3aa: CSAPSGLAGAILYNEQFF
j_gene: TRBJ2-7; len: 15; d_gene: -; abundance: -; v_gene: TRBV5-1; CDR3nt: TGCGCCAGCAGCTTGAATTCAGCTGGGGGCGGCGAGCAGTACTTC; CDR3aa: CASSLNSAGGGEQYF
j_gene: TRBJ1-5; len: 14; d_gene: -; abundance: many; v_gene: TRBV20-1; CDR3nt: TGCAGTGCTAGTCAGGGGAATAGCAATCAGCCCCAGCATTTT; CDR3aa: CSASQGNSNQPQHF
j_gene: TRBJ2-2; len: 18; d_gene: TRBD1; abundance: many; v_gene: TRBV2; CDR3nt: TGTGCCAGCAGTGGCCCCTTCCCGGGACAGGGGAACACCGGGGAGCTGTTTTTT; CDR3aa: CASSGPFPGQGNTGELFF
j_gene: TRBJ1-1; len: 16; d_gene: -; abundance: many; v_gene: TRBV5-6; CDR3nt: TGTGCCAGCAGCTTGAAGTTCCAGGGAATGAACACTGAAGCTTTCTTT; CDR3aa: CASSLKFQGMNTEAFF
j_gene: TRBJ2-2; len: 16; d_gene: TRBD2; abundance: many; v_gene: TRBV4-3; CDR3nt: TGCGCCAGCAGCCAAGCTGCTAGCGGGATACCCGGGGAGCTGTTTTTT; CDR3aa: CASSQAASGIPGELFF
j_gene: TRBJ1-4; len: 15; d_gene: TRBD1; abundance: many; v_gene: TRBV15; CDR3nt: TGTGCCACCAGCGAAGGACAGGGGGGAAATGAAAAACTGTTTTTT; CDR3aa: CATSEGQGGNEKLFF
j_gene: TRBJ2-1; len: 12; d_gene: -; abundance: many; v_gene: TRBV6-2/TRBV6-3; CDR3nt: TGTGCCAGCAGCCCCCCCGGGGATGAGCAGTTCTTC; CDR3aa: CASSPPGDEQFF
j_gene: TRBJ1-6; len: 15; d_gene: -; abundance: -; v_gene: TRBV6-1; CDR3nt: TGTGCCAGCAGTCGCTCCGGGACGAGTAATTCACCCCTCCACTTT; CDR3aa: CASSRSGTSNSPLHF
j_gene: TRBJ1-2; len: 15; d_gene: TRBD1; abundance: -; v_gene: TRBV29-1; CDR3nt: TGCAGCGTTGAAGAGAACGGAGGGACAGCTTATGGCTACACCTTC; CDR3aa: CSVEENGGTAYGYTF
j_gene: TRBJ2-1; len: 13; d_gene: -; abundance: many; v_gene: TRBV20-1; CDR3nt: TGCAGTGCTAGAGATCCACCGCGGTATGAGCAGTTCTTC; CDR3aa: CSARDPPRYEQFF
j_gene: TRBJ2-1; len: 17; d_gene: TRBD2; abundance: many; v_gene: TRBV20-1; CDR3nt: TGCAGTGCTAGAGATTATTTGCCCGGGGAGGGGAACAATGAGCAGTTCTTC; CDR3aa: CSARDYLPGEGNNEQFF
j_gene: TRBJ2-3; len: 13; d_gene: -; abundance: -; v_gene: TRBV6-5; CDR3nt: TGTGCCAGCAGTTCGGACGTCGAAGATACGCAGTATTTT; CDR3aa: CASSSDVEDTQYF
j_gene: TRBJ2-3; len: 14; d_gene: -; abundance: -; v_gene: TRBV4-3; CDR3nt: TGCGCCAGCAGCCAAGGGGTAGCCTCAAATACGCAGTATTTT; CDR3aa: CASSQGVASNTQYF
j_gene: TRBJ2-3; len: 14; d_gene: -; abundance: -; v_gene: TRBV20-1; CDR3nt: TGCAGTGCTCTACCGGGACCAGTCAAAGATACGCAGTATTTT; CDR3aa: CSALPGPVKDTQYF